This T cell receptor (beta chain) was recovered during a study of blood T cell repertoires in COVID-19. Study overall: Researchers got acute and convalescent COVID-19 samples from the United States, Italy and Spain. T cells, B-cell-depleted T cells, or PBMCs provided the cDNA or gDNA that served as material.

Original methodology: Amplifying reference gene primers gave estimates of nucleated cell counts. Libraries were prepared by immunoSEQ multiplex PCR; TCRdb keeps only in-frame clonotypes and omits some of them. V, J and clone size reflect that table, while D and trimming were determined from the DNA. The top ten hold around 5% of the sample, which has 130,000 to 150,000 clones, around four fifths seen once. The sequence derives from a human donor in a cohort sampled during active COVID-19. Sequencing used peripheral blood.

CDR3 protein: CAISERGQSNTEAFF. CDR3 nucleotide sequence: TGTGCCATCAGTGAGCGCGGACAGTCGAACACTGAAGCTTTCTTT. V usage is TRBV10-3 and J usage is TRBJ1-1; possible D gene TRBD1, 6 bases. This CDR3 comprises 15 residues. Germline CDR1 is ENHRY and CDR2 is SYGVKD. V dropped 2 bases and J dropped 1 base, with 11 bases sitting between them.